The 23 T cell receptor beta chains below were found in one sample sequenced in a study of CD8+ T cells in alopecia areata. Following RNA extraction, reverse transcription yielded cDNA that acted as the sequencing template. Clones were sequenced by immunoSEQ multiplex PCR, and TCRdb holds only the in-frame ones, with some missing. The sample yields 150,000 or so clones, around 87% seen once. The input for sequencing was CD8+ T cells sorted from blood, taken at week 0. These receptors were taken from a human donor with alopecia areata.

The chain's CDR3 is CSALDRAEEQYF. In DNA form, the CDR3 reads TGCAGCGCCTTGGACAGGGCTGAGGAGCAGTACTTC. This chain connects TRBV29-1 to TRBJ2-7, with 8 bases aligning to TRBD1. V shed 7 bases and J 7 bases; nucleotides not matched to a gene: 9. Germline-derived CDR1 and CDR2 are SQVTM and ANQGSEA. The CDR3 is 12 residues long.

The CDR3 DNA follows: TGTGCCAGCAGCTTAGGACCTAATAAGAGCTCCTACGAGCAGTACTTC. Translated: CASSLGPNKSSYEQYF. The gene calls are TRBV11-2 and TRBJ2-7, with no clear D. The CDR3 has 16 residues. V dropped 1 base and J dropped 0 bases, with 13 bases sitting between them. CDR1 and CDR2 from the germline V gene are SGHAT and FQNNGV.

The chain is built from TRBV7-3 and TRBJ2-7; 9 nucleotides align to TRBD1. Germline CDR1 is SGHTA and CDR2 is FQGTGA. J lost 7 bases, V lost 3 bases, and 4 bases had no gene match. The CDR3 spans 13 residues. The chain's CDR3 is CASSLGQGTEQYF. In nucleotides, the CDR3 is TGTGCCAGCAGCTTGGGACAGGGAACGGAGCAGTACTTC.

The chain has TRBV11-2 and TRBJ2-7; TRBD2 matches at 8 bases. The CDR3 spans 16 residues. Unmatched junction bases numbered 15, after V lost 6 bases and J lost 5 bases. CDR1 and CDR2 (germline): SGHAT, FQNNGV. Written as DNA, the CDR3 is TGTGCCAGCAGTTCAGCGGGACTAGAGTCTCCGGACGAGCAGTACTTC. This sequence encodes CASSSAGLESPDEQYF.

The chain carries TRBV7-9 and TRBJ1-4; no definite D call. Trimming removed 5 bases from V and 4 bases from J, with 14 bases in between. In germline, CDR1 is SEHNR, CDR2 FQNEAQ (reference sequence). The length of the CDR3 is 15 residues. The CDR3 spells CASSLLEGLNEKLFF. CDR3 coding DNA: TGTGCCAGCAGCCTTCTGGAAGGTCTTAATGAAAAACTGTTTTTT.

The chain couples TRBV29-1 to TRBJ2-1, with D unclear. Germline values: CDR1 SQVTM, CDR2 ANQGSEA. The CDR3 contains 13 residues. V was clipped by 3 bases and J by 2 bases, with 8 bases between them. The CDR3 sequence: CSVDLTTYNEQFF. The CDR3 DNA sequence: TGCAGCGTTGATTTGACAACCTACAATGAGCAGTTCTTC.

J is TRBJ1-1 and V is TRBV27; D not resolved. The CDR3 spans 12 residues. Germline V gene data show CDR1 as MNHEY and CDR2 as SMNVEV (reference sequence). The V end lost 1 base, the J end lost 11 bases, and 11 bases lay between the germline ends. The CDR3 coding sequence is TGTGCCAGCAGTTTATTGCTCGAGGAGGCTTTCTTT. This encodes CASSLLLEEAFF.

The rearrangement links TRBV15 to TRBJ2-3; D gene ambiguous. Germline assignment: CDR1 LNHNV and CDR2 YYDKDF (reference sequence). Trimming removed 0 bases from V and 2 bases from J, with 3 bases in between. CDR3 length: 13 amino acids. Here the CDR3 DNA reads TGTGCCACCAGCAGAGATTCCACAGATACGCAGTATTTT. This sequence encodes CATSRDSTDTQYF. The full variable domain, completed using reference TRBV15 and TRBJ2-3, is DAMVIQNPRYQVTQFGKPVTLSCSQTLNHNVMYWYQQKSSQAPKLLFHYYDKDFNNEADTPDNFQSRRPNTSFCFLDIRSPGLGDTAMYLCATSRDSTDTQYFGPGTRLTVL.

The CDR3 loop reads CASSQGRGDIQYF. CDR3 sequence (DNA): TGCGCCAGCAGCCAAGGCCGGGGGGACATTCAGTACTTC. The rearrangement joins TRBV4-1 to TRBJ2-4; 7 bases match TRBD2. CDR3 length equals 13 residues. V lost 1 base to trimming and J lost 8 bases; unmatched junction nucleotides: 2. CDR1 is MGHRA and CDR2 is YSYEKL in the germline V gene.

DNA of the CDR3: TGTGCCAGCTCACCTCCCCCGGGAAATAGCGGGTCCGCAGATACGCAGTATTTT. Translating gives CASSPPPGNSGSADTQYF. The V and J genes are TRBV18 and TRBJ2-3, with TRBD2 matching over 7 bases. The ends lost 3 bases at V and 4 bases at J; junction bases unmatched: 16. The CDR3 contains 18 residues. Germline lookup yields CDR1 KGHSH and CDR2 LQKENI.

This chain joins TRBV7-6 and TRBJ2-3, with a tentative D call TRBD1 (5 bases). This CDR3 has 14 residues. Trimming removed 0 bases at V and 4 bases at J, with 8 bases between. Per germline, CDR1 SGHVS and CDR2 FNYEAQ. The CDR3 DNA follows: TGTGCCAGCAGCTTAGCGCAGGGATCAGATACGCAGTATTTT. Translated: CASSLAQGSDTQYF.

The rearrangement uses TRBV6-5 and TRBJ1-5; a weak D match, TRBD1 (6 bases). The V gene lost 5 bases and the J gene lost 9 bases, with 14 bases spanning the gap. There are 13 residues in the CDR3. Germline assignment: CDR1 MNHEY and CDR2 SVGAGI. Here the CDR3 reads CASSQGPIGPQHF. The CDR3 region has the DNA TGTGCCAGCAGTCAGGGGCCGATCGGGCCCCAGCATTTT.

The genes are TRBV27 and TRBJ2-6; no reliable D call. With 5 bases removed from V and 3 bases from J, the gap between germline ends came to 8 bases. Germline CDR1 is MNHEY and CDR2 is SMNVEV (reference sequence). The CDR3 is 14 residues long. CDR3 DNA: TGTGCCAGCAGTCCCGTCCGTGGGGCCAACGTCCTGACTTTC. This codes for CASSPVRGANVLTF. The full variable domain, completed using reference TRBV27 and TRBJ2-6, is EAQVTQNPRYLITVTGKKLTVTCSQNMNHEYMSWYRQDPGLGLRQIYYSMNVEVTDKGDVPEGYKVSRKEKRNFPLILESPSPNQTSLYFCASSPVRGANVLTFGAGSRLTVL.

CDR3 DNA sequence: TGTGCCAGCAGCTTAGTATCAAATGAGCAGTTCTTC. This sequence encodes CASSLVSNEQFF. The rearrangement links TRBV11-2 to TRBJ2-1; no firm D call. Germline V gives CDR1 SGHAT, CDR2 FQNNGV. V was pared by 1 base and J by 7 bases, with 5 bases between. There are 12 residues in the CDR3. The complete variable domain, with remaining parts taken from reference TRBV11-2 and TRBJ2-1, reads EAGVAQSPRYKIIEKRQSVAFWCNPISGHATLYWYQQILGQGPKLLIQFQNNGVVDDSQLPKDRFSAERLKGVDSTLKIQPAKLEDSAVYLCASSLVSNEQFFGPGTRLTVL.

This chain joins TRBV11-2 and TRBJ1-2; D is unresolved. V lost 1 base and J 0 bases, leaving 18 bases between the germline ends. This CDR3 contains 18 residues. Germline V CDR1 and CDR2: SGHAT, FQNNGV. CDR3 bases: TGTGCCAGCAGCTTAGGGCACGGCAGACCGACAACTAACTATGGCTACACCTTC. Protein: CASSLGHGRPTTNYGYTF.

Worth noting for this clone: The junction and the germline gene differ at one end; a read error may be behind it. The CDR3 coding sequence is TGTGCTAGCAGCTTATACATGGGGACTGAAGCTTTCTTT. Translation gives CASSLYMGTEAFF. V gene TRBV7-7 combines with J gene TRBJ1-1; D not resolved. The CDR3 contains 13 residues. Germline V gene sequence: CDR1 SSHAT, CDR2 FNYEAQ (reference sequence). The whole variable domain, filled in from reference TRBV7-7 and TRBJ1-1, reads GAGVSQSPRYKVTKRGQDVTLRCDPISSHATLYWYQQALGQGPEFLTYFNYEAQPDKSGLPSDRFSAERPEGSISTLTIQRTEQRDSAMYRCASSLYMGTEAFFGQGTRLTVV.

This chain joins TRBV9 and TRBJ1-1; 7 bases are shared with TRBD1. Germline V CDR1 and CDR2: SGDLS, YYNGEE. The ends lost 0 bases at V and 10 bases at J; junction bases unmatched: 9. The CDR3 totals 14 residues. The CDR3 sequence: CASSVEQGLGPAFF. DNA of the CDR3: TGTGCCAGCAGCGTAGAACAGGGGCTGGGTCCAGCTTTCTTT.

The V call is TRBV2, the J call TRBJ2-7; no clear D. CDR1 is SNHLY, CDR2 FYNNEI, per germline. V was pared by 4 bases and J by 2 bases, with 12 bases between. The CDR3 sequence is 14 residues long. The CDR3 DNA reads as TGTGCCAGCAGTGGTCAGGACGGACCCTACGAGCAGTACTTC. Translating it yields CASSGQDGPYEQYF.

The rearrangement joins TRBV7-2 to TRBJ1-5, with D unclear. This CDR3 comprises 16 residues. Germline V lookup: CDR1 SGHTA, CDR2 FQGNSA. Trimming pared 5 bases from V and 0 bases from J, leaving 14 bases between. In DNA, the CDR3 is TGTGCCAGCAGCCGCGACGGAATCTATAGCAATCAGCCCCAGCATTTT. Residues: CASSRDGIYSNQPQHF. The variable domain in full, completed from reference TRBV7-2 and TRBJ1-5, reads GAGVSQSPSNKVTEKGKDVELRCDPISGHTALYWYRQSLGQGLEFLIYFQGNSAPDKSGLPSDRFSAERTGGSVSTLTIQRTQQEDSAVYLCASSRDGIYSNQPQHFGDGTRLSIL.

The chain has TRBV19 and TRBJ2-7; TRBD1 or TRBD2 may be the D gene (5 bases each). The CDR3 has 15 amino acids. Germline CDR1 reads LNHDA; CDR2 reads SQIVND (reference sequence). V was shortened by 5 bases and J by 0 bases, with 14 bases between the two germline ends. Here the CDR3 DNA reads TGTGCCAGTAGTTTTCAGGGAGCGGCCTCCTACGAGCAGTACTTC. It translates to CASSFQGAASYEQYF.

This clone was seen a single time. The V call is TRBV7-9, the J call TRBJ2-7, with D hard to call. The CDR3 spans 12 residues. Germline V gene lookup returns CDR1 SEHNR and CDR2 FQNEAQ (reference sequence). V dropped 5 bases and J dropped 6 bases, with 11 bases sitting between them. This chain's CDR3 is CASSAGLAEQYF. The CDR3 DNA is TGTGCCAGCAGCGCCGGGCTGGCCGAGCAGTACTTC.

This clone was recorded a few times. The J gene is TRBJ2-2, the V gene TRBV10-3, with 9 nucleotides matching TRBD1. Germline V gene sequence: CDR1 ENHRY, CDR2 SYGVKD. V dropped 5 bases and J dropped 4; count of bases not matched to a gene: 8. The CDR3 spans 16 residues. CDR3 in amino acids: CAISPGTGKLTGELFF. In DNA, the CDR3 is TGTGCCATCAGTCCCGGGACAGGGAAACTCACCGGGGAGCTGTTTTTT.

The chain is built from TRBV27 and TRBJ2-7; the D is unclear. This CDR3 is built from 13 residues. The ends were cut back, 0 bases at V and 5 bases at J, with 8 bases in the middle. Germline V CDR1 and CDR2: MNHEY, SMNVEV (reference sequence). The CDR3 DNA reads TGTGCCAGCAGTTTATCGTGGGCTAACGAGCAGTACTTC. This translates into CASSLSWANEQYF.